This TCR beta chain was identified during a study of post-analysis software for immune sequencing data. Broader study findings: The five TRBV segments detected at higher frequency in patients than in controls included TRBV5-6, TRBV5-1 and TRBV20-1.

Trimming took 5 bases from V and 5 from J, leaving 12 bases between them. The CDR3 is made up of 13 amino acids. This clonotype was found many times. Antigen unknown. Unique-molecular-identifier-tagged TCR beta cDNA libraries were used. In TCRdb, the PCR reads were re-called with MiXCR into one record per CDR3 protein. The sample has about 770,000 distinct CDR3 sequences, around 46% seen once; the top ten hold 4.9%. The source is a girl between 10 and 17 years old with multiple sclerosis. Sequencing was carried out using blood. V is TRBV12-3 or TRBV12-4 and J is TRBJ2-5; D possibly corresponds to TRBD1 (7 bases). The CDR3 bases are TGTGCCAGCAGTCCCCCAGGGGGGGAGACCCAGTACTTC. The encoded protein is CASSPPGGETQYF.